Listed here are 26 T cell receptor beta chains from one sample, sequenced in a study of blood T cell repertoires in COVID-19. Profiled with immunoSEQ multiplex PCR; TCRdb holds only in-frame clones, not every one. The sample holds around 230,000 clones, 87% seen once. What was sequenced was peripheral blood. The receptors stem from a man between 60 and 75 years old who had recovered from COVID-19.

V and J are TRBV27 and TRBJ2-2, with a weak D call TRBD2 (5 bases). Trimming removed 5 bases from V and 4 bases from J, with 14 bases in between. The germline CDR1 and CDR2 sequences are MNHEY and SMNVEV (reference sequence). CDR3 length: 15 residues. The CDR3 sequence: CASSPRAAITGELFF. In DNA, the CDR3 is TGTGCCAGCAGTCCGCGGGCAGCCATCACCGGGGAGCTGTTTTTT.

The J gene is TRBJ2-5, the V gene TRBV19; D may be TRBD2 (5 bases). Germline V lookup: CDR1 LNHDA, CDR2 SQIVND (reference sequence). Trimming removed 3 bases from V and 5 bases from J, with 10 bases in between. This CDR3 is 13 amino acids long. Here the CDR3 DNA reads TGTGCCAGTAGTATGAGGGTCGGGGAGACCCAGTACTTC. Protein product: CASSMRVGETQYF. Full variable domain (rest looked up from reference TRBV19 and TRBJ2-5): DGGITQSPKYLFRKEGQNVTLSCEQNLNHDAMYWYRQDPGQGLRLIYYSQIVNDFQKGDIAEGYSVSREKKESFPLTVTSAQKNPTAFYLCASSMRVGETQYFGPGTRLLVL.

The rearrangement uses TRBV11-2 and TRBJ1-1; TRBD1 matches 7 bases. This CDR3 has 16 amino acids. CDR1 and CDR2 from the germline V gene are SGHAT and FQNNGV. Trimming at V came to 5 bases and at J to 1 base, leaving 10 bases not matched to a gene. The CDR3 reads CASSIIGTVSNTEAFF. CDR3 sequence (DNA): TGTGCCAGCAGCATAATCGGGACAGTATCGAACACTGAAGCTTTCTTT.

V is TRBV6-5 and J is TRBJ2-7, with 7 bases fitting TRBD1. J was trimmed by 2 bases and V by 6 bases; bases with no gene match: 7. CDR3 length equals 14 residues. The germline CDR1 and CDR2 sequences are MNHEY and SVGAGI. This CDR3 reads CASRTPGQPYEQYF. CDR3 bases: TGTGCCAGCAGAACGCCGGGACAGCCCTACGAGCAGTACTTC.

The chain joins TRBV19 to TRBJ2-2, with D tentatively TRBD2 (6 bases). The CDR3 is 17 amino acids. CDR1 LNHDA and CDR2 SQIVND come from the germline V gene (reference sequence). The V end lost 5 bases, the J end lost 2 bases, and 18 bases lay between the germline ends. CDR3 DNA: TGTGCCAGTAGTCCCGCGGGGCTGGAGCTCAACACCGGGGAGCTGTTTTTT. Protein: CASSPAGLELNTGELFF.

The rearrangement uses TRBV21-1 and TRBJ1-3; the DNA was not used to check the table's D call, TRBD1. TRBV21-1 is a documented pseudogene. The length of the CDR3 is 19 residues. DNA for the CDR3: TGTGCCAGCAGCTCCCCCCTGGTGGGGGCTGATTTCTCTGGAAACACCATATATTTT. Translation gives CASSSPLVGADFSGNTIYF.

The rearrangement joins TRBV2 to TRBJ2-3; D may be TRBD2 (6 bases). This CDR3 spans 14 amino acids. Between the trimmed V and J ends, which lost 6 bases and 6 bases, there was a span of 16 bases. CDR1 and CDR2 from the germline V gene are SNHLY and FYNNEI. CDR3 nucleotide sequence: TGTGCCAGCAGAACGGGGTGGGGGGTGGATACGCAGTATTTT. This translates into CASRTGWGVDTQYF. Combining the CDR3 with reference TRBV2 and TRBJ2-3 gives the whole variable domain EPEVTQTPSHQVTQMGQEVILRCVPISNHLYFYWYRQILGQKVEFLVSFYNNEISEKSEIFDDQFSVERPDGSNFTLKIRSTKLEDSAMYFCASRTGWGVDTQYFGPGTRLTVL.

The chain links TRBV13 to TRBJ2-2; 12 bases are a match to TRBD2. The CDR3 length is 16 residues. Germline V gene sequence: CDR1 PRHDT, CDR2 FYEKMQ (reference sequence). J was trimmed by 3 bases and V by 5 bases; bases with no gene match: 4. The CDR3 nucleotides read TGTGCCAGCAGCACAAGACTAGCGGGGGACACCGGGGAGCTGTTTTTT. Translating gives CASSTRLAGDTGELFF.

The chain recombines TRBV5-5 with TRBJ1-2, with TRBD1 identical over 7 bases. The CDR3 consists of 14 residues. V lost 0 bases and J lost 8; bases outside the gene matches: 7. In germline, CDR1 is SGHKS, CDR2 YYEKEE (reference sequence). The CDR3 spells CASSLVQGSGGYTF. In DNA, the CDR3 is TGTGCCAGCAGCTTGGTACAGGGGTCGGGAGGCTACACCTTC.

The V and J genes are TRBV5-1 and TRBJ2-7, with D unresolved. Between the trimmed V and J ends, which lost 0 bases and 1 base, there was a span of 8 bases. There are 14 residues in the CDR3. Germline CDR1 is SGHRS and CDR2 is YFSETQ. CDR3 nucleotide sequence: TGCGCCAGCAGCTTGGGTCCGGAGTCCTACGAGCAGTACTTC. Encoded protein: CASSLGPESYEQYF.

The rearrangement uses TRBV5-1 and TRBJ2-2; 7 bases line up with TRBD2. CDR1 and CDR2 from the germline V gene are SGHRS and YFSETQ. The CDR3 is made up of 15 amino acids. Trimming took 2 bases from V and 6 from J; bases not matched to a gene: 7. The CDR3 is CASSFLAGEPGELFF. CDR3 in DNA: TGCGCCAGCAGCTTTTTGGCGGGGGAGCCCGGGGAGCTGTTTTTT.

The chain couples TRBV3-1 (or the pseudogene TRBV3-2) to TRBJ1-4; tentative D call: TRBD1 (6 bases). V was shortened by 6 bases and J by 2 bases, with 13 bases between the two germline ends. In germline, CDR1 is LGHDT, CDR2 YNNKEL (reference sequence). The CDR3 contains 15 residues. The DNA for the CDR3 is TGTGCCAGCAGGTTAGGGGGGGCGACTAATGAAAAACTGTTTTTT. This codes for CASRLGGATNEKLFF.

The CDR3 nucleotides read TGTGCCAGCAGCCGCGGGACAGGGAAGAATCAGCCCCAGCATTTT. This codes for CASSRGTGKNQPQHF. The chain combines TRBV3-1 (or the pseudogene TRBV3-2) with TRBJ1-5; 9 bases are shared with TRBD1. This CDR3 spans 15 amino acids. In germline, CDR1 is LGHDT, CDR2 YNNKEL (reference sequence). V lost 4 bases to trimming and J lost 4 bases; unmatched junction nucleotides: 5.

V is TRBV27 and J is TRBJ2-3; D gene uncertain. Trimming took 5 bases from V and 2 from J, leaving 5 bases between them. This CDR3 has 12 residues. The germline gives CDR1 MNHEY, CDR2 SMNVEV (reference sequence). The CDR3 here is CASSPHTDTQYF. The DNA for the CDR3 is TGTGCCAGCAGTCCCCACACAGATACGCAGTATTTT.

The chain joins TRBV29-1 to TRBJ2-3; 9 nucleotides align to TRBD1. Germline V gene data show CDR1 as SQVTM and CDR2 as ANQGSEA. V shed 3 bases and J 4 bases; nucleotides not matched to a gene: 2. The CDR3 spans 13 residues. Here the CDR3 reads CSVDGTGSDTQYF. CDR3 coding DNA: TGCAGCGTTGATGGGACAGGGTCAGATACGCAGTATTTT.

This sequence joins TRBV19 and TRBJ1-2; 8 positions agree with TRBD1. Germline assignment: CDR1 LNHDA and CDR2 SQIVND (reference sequence). Trimming cost V 4 bases and J 4 bases; bases outside gene matches: 8. The CDR3 runs 15 residues. The CDR3 DNA follows: TGTGCCAGTAGTACAGGACAGGGATCGGTCTATGGCTACACCTTC. Translation gives CASSTGQGSVYGYTF. Based on the CDR3 plus reference TRBV19 and TRBJ1-2, the full variable domain is DGGITQSPKYLFRKEGQNVTLSCEQNLNHDAMYWYRQDPGQGLRLIYYSQIVNDFQKGDIAEGYSVSREKKESFPLTVTSAQKNPTAFYLCASSTGQGSVYGYTFGSGTRLTVV.

The chain is built from TRBV18 and TRBJ1-5; 7 positions match TRBD1. The CDR3 extends over 15 amino acids. From germline, CDR1 is KGHSH and CDR2 LQKENI. Trimming took 2 bases from V and 0 from J; bases not matched to a gene: 1. Written as DNA, the CDR3 is TGTGCCAGCTCACCAAGGGACAGTAGCAATCAGCCCCAGCATTTT. Its translation: CASSPRDSSNQPQHF.

The chain is built from TRBV4-2 and TRBJ2-1; 9 nucleotides agree with TRBD1. V was clipped by 4 bases and J by 5 bases; unmatched bases: 6. Germline CDR1 is LGHNA and CDR2 is YNFKEQ. CDR3 size: 15 residues. The CDR3 DNA is TGTGCCAGCAGCCGCCGGGACAGGGTGAACAATGAGCAGTTCTTC. Its translation is CASSRRDRVNNEQFF.

The sample holds one count of this clone. The chain carries TRBV15 and TRBJ2-1; a weak D match, TRBD2 (5 bases). Germline values: CDR1 LNHNV, CDR2 YYDKDF (reference sequence). The CDR3 has 16 residues. Trimming pared 8 bases from V and 4 bases from J, leaving 21 bases between. The CDR3 loop is CATRESSRARYNEQFF. CDR3 in DNA: TGTGCCACCCGAGAGAGCTCGAGGGCTAGGTACAATGAGCAGTTCTTC.

The chain joins TRBV2 to TRBJ2-3, with unresolved D. This CDR3 region has 10 residues. Trimming removed 4 bases at V and 7 bases at J, with 3 bases between. Per germline, CDR1 SNHLY and CDR2 FYNNEI. CDR3 sequence (DNA): TGTGCCAGCAGTGTAAATACGCAGTATTTT. Translating it yields CASSVNTQYF.

V and J are TRBV6-1 and TRBJ1-5; the D is unclear. The CDR3 covers 18 residues. V was shortened by 0 bases and J by 1 base, with 16 bases between the two germline ends. From germline, CDR1 is MNHNS and CDR2 SASEGT. The CDR3, as DNA: TGTGCCAGCAGTGAAGCGCTTGCCGGGATTGAGAGCAATCAGCCCCAGCATTTT. This encodes CASSEALAGIESNQPQHF.

The chain is built from TRBV4-1 and TRBJ1-1; a weak D match, TRBD1 (5 bases). This CDR3 spans 13 amino acids. The V gene's germline CDR1 is MGHRA and CDR2 YSYEKL. V gave up 0 bases and J gave up 11 bases, with 13 bases separating them. This CDR3 reads CASSQEQGLAAFF. The CDR3 DNA sequence: TGCGCCAGCAGCCAAGAGCAGGGCCTTGCGGCTTTCTTT.

The CDR3 region is CASSIARGFDTQYF. CDR3 bases: TGTGCCAGTAGTATAGCACGGGGGTTTGATACGCAGTATTTT. The chain carries TRBV19 and TRBJ2-3; D is perhaps TRBD2 (6 bases). Trimming took off 1 base at V and 6 bases at J, with 11 bases between the two ends. This CDR3 is 14 amino acids long. Per germline, CDR1 LNHDA and CDR2 SQIVND (reference sequence).

This clone appeared a few times. The chain has TRBV5-1 and TRBJ2-7; TRBD2 might be the D (5 bases). Trimming removed 4 bases at V and 3 bases at J, with 11 bases between. CDR1 is SGHRS, CDR2 YFSETQ, per germline. The CDR3 extends over 13 amino acids. CDR3 in amino acids: CASSLRRDYEQYF. The CDR3 nucleotides are TGCGCCAGCAGCCTCCGTCGGGACTACGAGCAGTACTTC. Filled out from reference TRBV5-1 and TRBJ2-7, the complete variable domain reads KAGVTQTPRYLIKTRGQQVTLSCSPISGHRSVSWYQQTPGQGLQFLFEYFSETQRNKGNFPGRFSGRQFSNSRSEMNVSTLELGDSALYLCASSLRRDYEQYFGPGTRLTVT.

This clone was observed once. The rearrangement links TRBV7-6 to TRBJ1-2, with TRBD1 matching 9 bases. CDR1 SGHVS and CDR2 FNYEAQ come from the germline V gene. V shed 5 bases and J 4 bases; nucleotides not matched to a gene: 8. The length of the CDR3 is 15 residues. This CDR3 reads CASSLGQGSSYGYTF. For the CDR3, the DNA is TGTGCCAGCAGCCTAGGACAGGGGTCGAGCTATGGCTACACCTTC.

The chain combines TRBV3-1 (or the pseudogene TRBV3-2) with TRBJ1-4; D call uncertain. CDR1 is LGHDT and CDR2 is YNNKEL in the germline V gene (reference sequence). The CDR3 contains 16 residues. V lost 0 bases to trimming and J lost 0 bases, with 8 bases between them. This CDR3 is CASSQEISSTNEKLFF. CDR3 in DNA: TGTGCCAGCAGCCAAGAAATATCCTCAACTAATGAAAAACTGTTTTTT.